A selection of T cell receptor beta chains follows, all from one sample in a study of T-cell reconstitution after alpha-beta-depleted transplantation in children. TCRdb re-called the PCR reads through MiXCR, storing one row per CDR3 protein. The data contain some 3,000 distinct CDR3 sequences, less than 25% of them singletons. The source was PBMCs, mostly from graft donor cells, collected 60 days after TCRalphabeta/CD19-depleted stem cell transplant. These receptors all come from a female patient between 10 and 17 years old who had a stem cell transplant for acute lymphoblastic leukemia, so the T cells may come from the graft donor. Both conserved end residues are part of each CDR3. A D gene is named only where the DNA matches it firmly. Size is stated for part of the rows, as once, few or many counts, or as a class when the clone is expanded.

TRBJ2-1 TRBV29-1 TRBD2 . TGCAGCGTGGACGGCCTAGCGGGAGTGGGTAATGAGCAGTTCTTC CSVDGLAGVGNEQFF
TRBJ1-5 TRBV12-3/TRBV12-4 . medium-sized TGTGCCAGCAGTTTTAGGTCTTACAATCAGCCCCAGCATTTT CASSFRSYNQPQHF
TRBJ2-1 TRBV2 . many TGTGCCAGCATGGGGGCTAGCCCAAGCTCCTACAATGAGCAGTTCTTC CASMGASPSSYNEQFF
TRBJ1-2 TRBV15 . many TGTGCCACCAGCAAGAGGCAAGGTGATGGCTACACCTTC CATSKRQGDGYTF
TRBJ1-1 TRBV6-5 TRBD1 many TGTGCCAGCAGTAACCACAGGGGGCGCAACACTGAAGCTTTCTTT CASSNHRGRNTEAFF
TRBJ2-7 TRBV13 . many TGTGCCAGCAGCTTAGACGATACCGAGCAGTACTTC CASSLDDTEQYF
TRBJ2-7 TRBV7-2 . many TGTGCCAGCAGCTTTAGGGGCGGCTACGAGCAGTACTTC CASSFRGGYEQYF
TRBJ1-6 TRBV6-2/TRBV6-3 . many TGTGCCAGCAGCAGACCCTACCAACGGGACGGACATTCACCCCTCCACTTT CASSRPYQRDGHSPLHF
TRBJ1-2 TRBV7-9 . many TGTGCCAGCAGCCCGCCGACAGGAGGTGTCTATGGCTACACCTTC CASSPPTGGVYGYTF
TRBJ2-7 TRBV6-5 TRBD1 medium-sized TGTGCCAGCAGTTACCGACAGGGGGCGTTAGGCGAGCAGTACTTC CASSYRQGALGEQYF
TRBJ1-3 TRBV7-9 . medium-sized TGTGCCAGCAGCTTAACGGCTGGAAACACCATATATTTT CASSLTAGNTIYF
TRBJ2-7 TRBV5-1 . medium-sized TGCGCCAGCAGCTTGGTAGGGGCGGCCGGAGCCTACGAGCAGTACTTC CASSLVGAAGAYEQYF
TRBJ1-2 TRBV4-1 . many TGCGCCAGCGCCAACACAGGGTCTGGCTATGGCTACACCTTC CASANTGSGYGYTF
TRBJ2-1 TRBV12-3/TRBV12-4 . many TGTGCCAGCAGTTTAAACCCCGACAATGAGCAGTTCTTC CASSLNPDNEQFF
TRBJ2-7 TRBV19 . many TGTGCCAGTAGTCCCCGAAGACAGTCCGGGTCCTACGAGCAGTACTTC CASSPRRQSGSYEQYF
TRBJ1-2 TRBV18 . many TGTGCCAGCTCATCTGACAACTATGGCTACACCTTC CASSSDNYGYTF
TRBJ2-1 TRBV20-1 . many TGCAGTGCTAGAGAGTGGGTTTTAAAAACCTACAATGAGCAGTTCTTC CSAREWVLKTYNEQFF
TRBJ2-3 TRBV25-1 . large TGTGCCAGCAGTGAATTTAACAGATTCACAGATACGCAGTATTTT CASSEFNRFTDTQYF
TRBJ2-1 TRBV4-3 TRBD2 many TGCGCCAGCAGCCAAGTTTGGGGAGCGGGACTTCACAATGAGCAGTTCTTC CASSQVWGAGLHNEQFF
TRBJ2-1 TRBV5-1 . many TGCGCCAGCACGGCAACGGGGACGGGTGGGTCCTACAATGAGCAGTTCTTC CASTATGTGGSYNEQFF
TRBJ2-2 TRBV24-1 TRBD1 once TGTGCCACCAGTGATTCGGGACAGGGTCCCGGGGAGCTGTTTTTT CATSDSGQGPGELFF
TRBJ1-1 TRBV5-1 TRBD1 many TGCGCCAGCAGCTTGGGGACAGGGACGAACACTGAAGCTTTCTTT CASSLGTGTNTEAFF
TRBJ2-2 TRBV12-5 . many TGTGCTAGTGGTTTGGCCTCCCCTCGGAGCCTAGACTTAGACACCGGGGAGCTGTTTTTT CASGLASPRSLDLDTGELFF
TRBJ2-5 TRBV5-5 . medium-sized TGTGCCAGCAGCTTAACGGGACGCCAAGAGACCCAGTACTTC CASSLTGRQETQYF